The 30 T cell receptor beta chains in this list originate from one sample, sequenced in a study of human T cells and chemical hapten exposure. TCRdb called the RACE reads again in MiXCR, with one record for every CDR3 protein. The sample has about 30,000 distinct CDR3 sequences; around 10% are singletons. As to time point: pre-sensitization, week 0. As to treatment: therapeutic diphenylcyclopropenone sensitization with weekly scalp DPC. Extraction yielded total RNA from whole blood (unfractionated). The sample consisted of whole blood, taken in connection with sensitization to the hapten diphenylcyclopropenone (DPC). These TCRs come from a man aged 50 to 59 with alopecia areata. Some clones in this sample may be carry-over from other donors' samples.

This clonotype was picked up a small number of times. The rearrangement uses TRBV20-1 and TRBJ2-1; either TRBD1 or TRBD2 may fit D (5 bases each). The CDR3 spans 16 residues. V was trimmed by 1 base and J by 15 bases, leaving 28 bases between them. From germline, CDR1 is DFQATT and CDR2 SNEGSKA (reference sequence). The CDR3, as DNA: TGCAGTGCTAGAGGAGGAGGAAGCGGTCCTTTAGGGGCACTGTTCTTC. Residues: CSARGGGSGPLGALFF.

Notes on this clonotype: Possible read error: a much larger clone is one base away. The rearrangement uses TRBV7-8 and TRBJ2-7; no clear D. CDR1 and CDR2 from the germline V gene are SGHVS and FQNEAQ. Trimming took 8 bases from V and 4 from J, leaving 15 bases between them. CDR3 length: 13 residues. CDR3 sequence reads: CASGEGFTYEQYF. In DNA form, the CDR3 reads TGTGCCAGCGGAGAAGGGTTTACTTACGAGCAGTACTTC.

This clonotype has a handful of counts. The chain carries TRBV20-1 and TRBJ2-1, with TRBD2 identical over 12 bases. Germline CDR1 DFQATT, CDR2 SNEGSKA (reference sequence). The CDR3 has 14 residues. The V segment lost 3 bases and the J segment 8 bases; nucleotides outside the gene matches: 5. CDR3 DNA sequence: TGCAGTGCTAGCCGACTAGCGGGAGTTTATGAGCAGTTCTTC. Amino acids: CSASRLAGVYEQFF.

This clonotype was counted at least ten times. The rearrangement links TRBV5-5 to TRBJ2-5; 8 bases are shared with TRBD1. This CDR3 comprises 13 residues. V lost 4 bases to trimming and J lost 3 bases; unmatched junction nucleotides: 2. Germline CDR1 and CDR2: SGHKS and YYEKEE (reference sequence). CDR3 amino acids: CASSQGAEETQYF. The CDR3 DNA reads TGTGCCAGCAGCCAGGGGGCTGAAGAGACCCAGTACTTC.

The chain uses TRBV7-2 and TRBJ2-1; 7 bases agree with TRBD2. This CDR3 spans 12 amino acids. The germline CDR1 and CDR2 sequences are SGHTA and FQGNSA. The J segment lost 8 bases and the V segment lost 5 bases, leaving 3 bases of the junction unmatched. CDR3 loop: CASSPGGDEQFF. CDR3 nucleotide sequence: TGTGCCAGCAGCCCGGGAGGTGATGAGCAGTTCTTC.

This clonotype was counted ten times or more. V and J are TRBV7-9 and TRBJ2-7; TRBD2 agrees at 7 bases. Germline CDR1 reads SEHNR; CDR2 reads FQNEAQ (reference sequence). Losses at the gene ends were 4 bases for V and 9 bases for J; bases not matched to a gene: 6. The CDR3 sequence is 12 residues long. The CDR3 is CASSSGTTVQYF. DNA for the CDR3: TGTGCCAGCAGCTCCGGGACTACGGTGCAGTACTTC.

This clonotype was observed many times. The J gene is TRBJ1-1, the V gene TRBV28; D is possibly TRBD1 (6 bases). Germline lookup yields CDR1 MDHEN and CDR2 SYDVKM. Trimming stripped 2 bases from V and 7 bases from J, with 23 bases between. This CDR3 region has 17 residues. The CDR3 here is CASSLGRWTAKLSEAFF. CDR3 sequence (DNA): TGTGCCAGCAGTTTAGGTCGCTGGACAGCGAAACTAAGTGAAGCTTTCTTT.

The chain has TRBV6-4 and TRBJ2-2; D not certain. CDR1 and CDR2 (germline): MRHNA, SNTAGT. CDR3 size: 14 residues. Trimming removed 5 bases at V and 3 bases at J, with 10 bases between. CDR3 residues: CASSQQPYTGELFF. The CDR3 DNA follows: TGTGCCAGCAGTCAGCAGCCCTACACCGGGGAGCTGTTTTTT.

This clonotype was seen at least ten times. This rearrangement joins TRBV11-2 to TRBJ1-5; D uncertain. The CDR3 covers 13 residues. With 1 base removed from V and 3 bases from J, the gap between germline ends came to 4 bases. Germline V gives CDR1 SGHAT, CDR2 FQNNGV. The CDR3: CASSLADNQPQHF. CDR3 DNA: TGTGCCAGCAGCTTAGCCGACAATCAGCCCCAGCATTTT. The whole variable domain, filled in from reference TRBV11-2 and TRBJ1-5, reads EAGVAQSPRYKIIEKRQSVAFWCNPISGHATLYWYQQILGQGPKLLIQFQNNGVVDDSQLPKDRFSAERLKGVDSTLKIQPAKLEDSAVYLCASSLADNQPQHFGDGTRLSIL.

The rearrangement uses TRBV28 and TRBJ2-4; 10 bases are shared with TRBD1. V trimming: 5 bases; J trimming: 8 bases; junction bases outside the gene matches: 6. Germline CDR1 is MDHEN and CDR2 is SYDVKM. The CDR3 runs to 14 residues. CDR3 sequence: CASSLTGGADIQYF. The CDR3 coding sequence is TGTGCCAGCAGTCTGACAGGGGGCGCTGACATTCAGTACTTC. The entire variable domain, with the rest obtained from reference TRBV28 and TRBJ2-4, is as follows: DVKVTQSSRYLVKRTGEKVFLECVQDMDHENMFWYRQDPGLGLRLIYFSYDVKMKEKGDIPEGYSVSREKKERFSLILESASTNQTSMYLCASSLTGGADIQYFGAGTRLSVL.

The gene calls are TRBV4-1 and TRBJ2-1; TRBD1 matches at 7 bases. The ends lost 3 bases at V and 0 bases at J; junction bases unmatched: 5. The length of the CDR3 is 16 residues. Germline V lookup: CDR1 MGHRA, CDR2 YSYEKL. The CDR3 nucleotides are TGCGCCAGCAGCCAGCCGGGACAGCGCTCCTACAATGAGCAGTTCTTC. This gives the protein CASSQPGQRSYNEQFF.

This clonotype is medium-sized in the sample. The DNA for the CDR3 is TGTGCCAGCAGCTCTCCCATTCAGGGGGTTGCCTACGAGCAGTACTTC. Amino acids: CASSSPIQGVAYEQYF. The rearrangement links TRBV7-9 to TRBJ2-7, with TRBD1 identical over 7 bases. This CDR3 spans 16 amino acids. CDR1 and CDR2 (germline): SEHNR, FQNEAQ (reference sequence). The ends lost 4 bases at V and 2 bases at J; junction bases unmatched: 11.

This clonotype was seen repeatedly, ten times or more. The genes are TRBV4-3 and TRBJ1-4; no firm D call. Germline V gene lookup returns CDR1 LGHNA and CDR2 YSLEER. The CDR3 length is 13 residues. The germline V and J ends were trimmed by 2 bases and 5 bases, with 6 bases remaining between them. CDR3: CASSQNLNEKLFF. The CDR3 coding sequence is TGCGCCAGCAGCCAAAATCTGAATGAAAAACTGTTTTTT.

This clonotype was observed a handful of times. The genes are TRBV7-9 and TRBJ1-5; 10 bases line up with TRBD1. V lost 4 bases, J lost 7 bases, and 7 bases stayed unmatched. Germline CDR1 is SEHNR and CDR2 is FQNEAQ (reference sequence). The CDR3 sequence is 15 residues long. CDR3: CASSSDRGRGQPQHF. The DNA of the CDR3 is TGTGCCAGCAGCTCTGACAGGGGGCGCGGGCAGCCCCAGCATTTT.

This clonotype was detected many times. The chain has TRBV11-2 and TRBJ2-1; TRBD2 might be the D (5 bases). The CDR3 extends over 13 amino acids. V lost 0 bases, J lost 7 bases, and 7 bases lay in between. Germline V gives CDR1 SGHAT, CDR2 FQNNGV. The CDR3 DNA sequence: TGTGCCAGCAGCTTAGATCGGGGAAATGAGCAGTTCTTC. Translation gives CASSLDRGNEQFF.

The chain couples TRBV2 to TRBJ1-4, with TRBD1 matching over 7 bases. This CDR3 spans 16 amino acids. J gave up 0 bases and V 5 bases, and 6 bases lay outside the gene matches. Germline CDR1 SNHLY, CDR2 FYNNEI. The CDR3 spells CASSLRDSATNEKLFF. CDR3 sequence (DNA): TGTGCCAGCAGTCTCCGGGACAGCGCAACTAATGAAAAACTGTTTTTT.

This clonotype has at least ten counts. The rearrangement links TRBV30 to TRBJ1-5, with D hard to call. V was trimmed by 0 bases and J by 6 bases, leaving 9 bases between them. Per germline, CDR1 GTSNPN and CDR2 SVGIG (reference sequence). The CDR3 spans 13 residues. CDR3 nucleotides: TGTGCCTGGAGTGTTTATTCGGGTCAGCCCCAGCATTTT. Translated: CAWSVYSGQPQHF.

CDR3 residues: CASSEIVNYEQYF. CDR3 nucleotide sequence: TGTGCCAGCAGTGAGATAGTAAACTACGAGCAGTACTTC. This chain uses TRBV6-1 with TRBJ2-7; no firm D call. Deletions cut 3 bases from V and 3 bases from J, with 9 bases between. Germline CDR1 is MNHNS and CDR2 is SASEGT. The CDR3 length is 13 residues.

Many counts were recorded for this clonotype. The V call is TRBV10-2, the J call TRBJ2-5; D is unresolved. V dropped 5 bases and J dropped 5 bases, with 12 bases sitting between them. The CDR3 spans 13 residues. Germline CDR1 reads WSHSY; CDR2 reads SAAADI. The CDR3 loop is CASSKAERETQYF. The CDR3 DNA is TGCGCCAGCAGTAAGGCCGAGAGGGAGACCCAGTACTTC.

This chain connects TRBV27 to TRBJ2-1; 9 bases are shared with TRBD2. CDR1 MNHEY and CDR2 SMNVEV come from the germline V gene (reference sequence). V dropped 5 bases and J dropped 8; count of bases not matched to a gene: 13. The CDR3 has 16 residues. The CDR3 is CASSPQAGGSRYEQFF. CDR3 coding DNA: TGTGCCAGCAGTCCCCAAGCGGGAGGATCACGTTATGAGCAGTTCTTC.

The sample holds many counts of this clonotype. J is TRBJ1-1 and V is TRBV28; no reliable D call. This CDR3 is built from 11 residues. V was shortened by 6 bases and J by 3 bases, with 5 bases between the two germline ends. Per the germline V gene, CDR1 is MDHEN and CDR2 is SYDVKM. This CDR3 is CASRRYTEAFF. Here the CDR3 DNA reads TGTGCCAGCAGGAGGTACACTGAAGCTTTCTTT.

There are many counts of this clonotype. The chain combines TRBV28 with TRBJ1-4; D is ambiguous. Trimming left V 3 bases short and J 4 bases short, with 6 bases between. CDR1 and CDR2 (germline): MDHEN, SYDVKM. The CDR3 loop spans 13 amino acids. Here the CDR3 reads CASSFNSNEKLFF. Written as DNA, the CDR3 is TGTGCCAGCAGTTTTAACAGTAATGAAAAACTGTTTTTT. Using reference TRBV28 and TRBJ1-4 for the parts outside the CDR3, the full variable domain is DVKVTQSSRYLVKRTGEKVFLECVQDMDHENMFWYRQDPGLGLRLIYFSYDVKMKEKGDIPEGYSVSREKKERFSLILESASTNQTSMYLCASSFNSNEKLFFGSGTQLSVL.

This clonotype was picked up many times. The V call is TRBV12-3 or TRBV12-4, the J call TRBJ2-6; tentatively, D is TRBD1 or TRBD2 (5 bases each). The CDR3 runs to 17 residues. Trimming took off 2 bases at V and 2 bases at J, with 13 bases between the two ends. CDR3 bases: TGTGCCAGCAGTTTAAAAGTCAGGGACCCTGGGGCCAACGTCCTGACTTTC. It encodes CASSLKVRDPGANVLTF.

The chain joins TRBV6-1 to TRBJ1-5; a weak D match, TRBD1 (5 bases). Looked up from germline, CDR1 is MNHNS and CDR2 is SASEGT. V lost 2 bases and J 0 bases, leaving 11 bases between the germline ends. The CDR3 contains 16 residues. The CDR3 spells CASSEYGGNSNQPQHF. CDR3 in DNA: TGTGCCAGCAGTGAATATGGGGGGAATAGCAATCAGCCCCAGCATTTT.

This clonotype was counted at least ten times. The V gene is TRBV29-1, the J gene TRBJ2-5; D is ambiguous. The V end lost 6 bases, the J end lost 3 bases, and 14 bases lay between the germline ends. The CDR3 sequence is 13 residues long. CDR1 is SQVTM, CDR2 ANQGSEA, per germline. CDR3 protein: CSVWVSPEETQYF. The CDR3 DNA reads as TGCAGCGTCTGGGTCTCTCCCGAAGAGACCCAGTACTTC.

Many counts were recorded for this clonotype. The rearrangement joins TRBV20-1 to TRBJ2-2, with no clear D. Deletions cut 0 bases from V and 0 bases from J, with 5 bases between. CDR1 and CDR2 (germline): DFQATT, SNEGSKA (reference sequence). The CDR3 contains 14 residues. The chain's CDR3 is CSARETPNTGELFF. The CDR3 DNA reads TGCAGTGCTAGAGAAACACCGAACACCGGGGAGCTGTTTTTT.

The sample holds a few counts of this clonotype. The chain joins TRBV29-1 to TRBJ2-1; D gene ambiguous. Germline CDR1 reads SQVTM; CDR2 reads ANQGSEA. The ends were cut back, 4 bases at V and 12 bases at J, with 25 bases in the middle. There are 15 residues in the CDR3. CDR3 residues: CSVGVALSNNDRQFF. The CDR3 region has the DNA TGCAGCGTTGGGGTAGCACTATCCAACAATGATCGGCAGTTCTTC.

This clonotype was picked up many times. The gene calls are TRBV29-1 and TRBJ2-5; 8 positions agree with TRBD1. With 7 bases clipped from V and 3 bases from J, the junction kept 10 bases outside the gene matches. The V gene's germline CDR1 is SQVTM and CDR2 ANQGSEA. CDR3 length: 14 amino acids. In nucleotides, the CDR3 is TGCAGCGCGGGAAGACAGGGGTTTGAAGAGACCCAGTACTTC. It is translated as CSAGRQGFEETQYF. The full variable domain, with the rest looked up from reference TRBV29-1 and TRBJ2-5, is SAVISQKPSRDICQRGTSLTIQCQVDSQVTMMFWYRQQPGQSLTLIATANQGSEATYESGFVIDKFPISRPNLTFSTLTVSNMSPEDSSIYLCSAGRQGFEETQYFGPGTRLLVL.

Only a few counts were recorded for this clonotype. The V gene is TRBV28, the J gene TRBJ1-1; maybe TRBD1 (5 bases). Germline V gives CDR1 MDHEN, CDR2 SYDVKM. Trimming pared 5 bases from V and 11 bases from J, leaving 21 bases between. CDR3 length: 14 residues. CDR3 in DNA: TGTGCCAGCAGTCCGCCGGACACCTCCACCCGGGCTTTCTTT. Protein sequence: CASSPPDTSTRAFF. Full variable domain (missing parts from reference TRBV28 and TRBJ1-1): DVKVTQSSRYLVKRTGEKVFLECVQDMDHENMFWYRQDPGLGLRLIYFSYDVKMKEKGDIPEGYSVSREKKERFSLILESASTNQTSMYLCASSPPDTSTRAFFGQGTRLTVV.

This chain links TRBV30 with TRBJ2-5; D is possibly TRBD1 (6 bases). The CDR3 consists of 14 residues. The V end was cut by 2 bases, the J end by 5 bases, with 15 bases between. The germline V gene encodes CDR1 GTSNPN and CDR2 SVGIG (reference sequence). CDR3 sequence: CAWSSSGVRETQYF. As DNA, the CDR3 is TGTGCCTGGAGTTCTTCAGGGGTTCGGGAGACCCAGTACTTC.